This T cell receptor beta chain was identified during a study of cytomegalovirus exposure and HLA in healthy donors (dated by TCRdb to 2017 to 2019). For the study in its entirety: An earlier analysis of approximately 600 of the donors reported approximately 300 Gb of sequence data and roughly 100 million unique TCR beta sequences from some 180 million T cells. Typing coverage differed by locus: A, B, C, DRB1 and DQB1 were typed in roughly 620-640 donors, DQA1 in roughly 500, DPA1 in 600 to 610, and DPB1 in just under 490. An earlier analysis of more than 450 of the donors used high-throughput TCR beta sequencing to judge whether each TCR beta V gene segment behaved as functional or pseudogenic. The study combined high-throughput TCR immunosequencing, statistical association of individual TCRs with disease status, and machine learning to predict cytomegalovirus infection status. Among some 400 genotyped donors of the cohort, an average of about 220,000 unique TCR beta nucleotide sequences was sequenced per donor, of which roughly 18% were non-productive. The T cell repertoires of 700 or so subjects were profiled by immunosequencing and related to cytomegalovirus serostatus. Because of strong linkage in the cohort, 5 or 6 DR-DQ haplotypes were treated as single units for association and clustering. Rather than using new phenotypic data, the later analysis identified candidate immune exposures from TCR beta sequences and from how often those sequences occurred across donors. Along with the roughly 670-subject first cohort, a separate validation cohort of 120 different subjects was used. An early release that covered about 640 HLA-typed donors contained around 330 gigabases of sequencing data and tens of millions of unique TCR sequences. To study patterns of TCR occurrence, a later analysis re-analyzed previously published TCR beta repertoires from 600 to 750 donors and added high-resolution HLA genotyping. Donor age, sex, ethnicity and CMV serostatus were compiled alongside the repertoire data. A later genetic analysis used genome-wide SNP genotypes for 398 of the 666 donors, treating that subset as a discovery cohort. Of the roughly 420 genotyped donors, 81% were placed in the genetic ancestry cluster associated with self-reported Caucasian donors. All discovery cohort repertoires had been generated using a single sequencing platform. The study aimed to test whether cataloging public T cell receptors could reveal signatures of past pathogen exposure. HLA typing covered class I and class II loci at four-digit resolution.

Study-level results and caveats: Most TCR sequences were seen in very few donors, while some public TCRs were found in many individuals. In an earlier analysis of 587 of the donors, most TCR beta V segments were observed in productive rearrangements about 87% or about 30% of the time, broadly matching IMGT annotations. Most CMV-associated TCR beta chains appeared to be HLA-restricted in a later analysis, and the HLA associations seemed to be driven largely by CMV exposure. The earlier analysis of approximately 590 of the donors excluded roughly 17 rarely observed V segments, including chromosome 9 orphons, because counts were too low. The authors suggested that the approach could potentially be extended to other disease states and immunological phenotypes. In a later analysis, HLA-associated TCR beta chains showed more clonal expansion and lower generation probabilities than non-associated chains that were equally common. In vitro tests confirmed that three of the cytomegalovirus-associated TCR beta chains recognize cytomegalovirus antigens. An association between a missense DCLRE1C variant and V-gene and J-gene trimming of TCR beta chains was found in a later genetic analysis and replicated in an independent cohort. In both the original and validation cohorts, the classifier was reported to diagnose cytomegalovirus status with high specificity and sensitivity. Linkage disequilibrium might explain the correlated functional status among segregating V segments, but an unknown experimental factor could not be ruled out. The sequencing pipeline was judged likely to have produced a cluster of highly shared sequence variants as a technical artifact. A later genetic analysis reported fewer N-insertions in productive TCRs among donors in an Asian-associated ancestry cluster than the roughly 620-donor mean. A further reported finding was that TCR beta sequences accurately predicted the HLA-A and HLA-B alleles for most subjects in the first cohort. A later analysis associated around 16,000 TCR beta sequences with specific HLA alleles at a false discovery rate of 0.05. Assigning TCR associations to individual alleles was difficult when HLA alleles, especially DR and DQ, strongly co-occurred. Because HLA typing was unavailable for some donors at each locus, only the typed subset was used in association tests. In a later analysis, TCR association rates were found to vary across HLA loci, with the most associated TCRs seen for DRB1 alleles and the fewest for HLA-C alleles. In this cohort, only TCR beta chains were sequenced, and detectable features were limited by the absence of alpha or paired-chain data. In the study, approximately 160 TCR beta chains were listed as associated with cytomegalovirus. Sequencing depth was assumed to be roughly uniform across donors in the presence/absence analyses, though that assumption may not hold. In a later analysis, several top co-occurrence clusters were reported to appear linked to parvovirus B19, influenza, CMV and Epstein-Barr virus. The 87-base-pair reads could not distinguish some IMGT-functional V segments, including TRBV6-2 and TRBV6-3, so those segments were excluded. For the cohort, immune exposure information was limited to CMV serostatus.

In total, about 650 healthy bone marrow donors made up the cohort. Cohort members were all nominally healthy when sampled, although unrecorded immune exposures were likely present. The donor was CMV seropositive and belonged to the group of 250 to 300 seropositive cohort members. Each donor provided a peripheral blood sample, and peripheral blood mononuclear cells were used for TCR beta sequencing. Genomic DNA extraction from the blood cell samples was performed with the Qiagen DNeasy Blood Extraction Kit. In the germline V gene (reference sequence), CDR1 corresponds to LNHNV and CDR2 to YYDKDF. Counted from cysteine to phenylalanine, this CDR3 has 15 amino acids. Only CDR3 DNA remains: 45 bases, in frame from the first base. The germline ends are 15 bases apart after V is trimmed by 0 bases and J by 6 bases. On this clone: Its antigen specificity is not known.

The method behind the library was the immunoSEQ multiplex PCR assay. For the multiplex PCR, a mixture combining 60 forward primers for TCR Vbeta segments and 13 reverse primers for TCR Jbeta segments was used. The CDR3 region of rearranged TCR beta genes was amplified from genomic DNA with a multiplex PCR assay. The Illumina HiSeq System was used to sequence the amplified TCR beta libraries as 87-base-pair reads. As for the authors' bioinformatics: A later analysis counted some 80 million unique TCR beta chains across the 640 or so repertoires, and roughly 10 million of these chains were shared by at least two donors. Raw reads were error-corrected and collapsed into unique sequences with a nearest-neighbor algorithm that merged closely related sequences to remove PCR and sequencing errors. CDR3 sequences were aligned to IMGT reference sequences to assign V, D and J gene segments. For a sequence to be retained, a match of at least six nucleotides to both a V gene segment and a J gene segment was required. Rearrangements were classified as productive when the CDR3 lacked stop codons and remained in frame with V and J, and all other rearrangements were classified as non-productive. CDR3 was defined by IMGT convention, running from the second conserved V-encoded cysteine to the conserved J-encoded phenylalanine. The earlier analysis of approximately 590 of the donors excluded any sequence lacking an unambiguous match to a single V gene segment. An earlier analysis of 550 to 650 of the donors classified V segments as functional when productive rearrangements were above 56.7% and as segregating when the standard deviation between donors was above 5%. To diagnose cytomegalovirus status from the catalog of TCR beta chain sequences, a statistical classification framework was built. In a later analysis, TCR nucleotide sequences were compared against IMGT/GENE-DB human TR gene sequences so that V and J genes could be assigned. In a later analysis, CDR3 sequences and most-parsimonious VDJ recombination scenarios were assigned using the TCRdist pipeline. A later analysis defined each TCR beta chain by its CDR3 amino acid sequence plus V-gene family, and excluded reads lacking a unique V-gene family. As a way to deal with suspected cross-contamination and a sequencing artifact, a later analysis dropped nearly 600 nucleotide sequences that were highly shared and had low generation probability. In a later analysis, a clonal expansion index for each public chain was calculated from normalized within-repertoire ranks of inferred template counts. A later analysis computed generation probabilities with a VDJ recombination model fitted to out-of-frame rearrangements, and checked the results against IGoR. In a later analysis, hypergeometric tests were used to score TCR-TCR, TCR-HLA and TCR-CMV co-occurrence, with a repertoire-size bias correction applied to TCR pairs. False discovery rates were estimated in a later analysis by permuting HLA or CMV assignments 20 times. A later analysis grouped co-occurring TCRs with DBSCAN, adding TCRdist sequence similarity when clustering within HLA-allele-positive subsets. Co-occurrence clustering excluded repertoires with fewer than 30,000 or more than 120,000 public chains, plus five with anomalous nucleotide sharing. This is the immuneACCESS table as TCRdb keeps it, with only in-frame sequences that have V and J called. A part of the clones is gone; compared with another copy, unresolved V genes explain less than half, and the rest is unexplained. The V and J calls and the clone size are those of that table, but D and trimming were determined from the DNA. The sample table records about 170,000 clones. 0.7% to 0.8% of the sample lies in the top ten.

The material sequenced was PBMCs. The clonotype was recovered from a woman under 30 in good health and CMV-seropositive. This receptor chain uses TRBV15 and TRBJ2-7; D gene: possibly TRBD2, on 6 matching bases. The bases are TGTGCCACCAGCAGAGATCTGGCCGCCGGGGGCGAGCAGTACTTC. It translates to CATSRDLAAGGEQYF.